A selection of T cell receptor beta chains follows, all from one sample in a study of control samples from healthy donors and cancer patients. The protocol was immunoSEQ multiplex PCR, while the TCRdb copy is restricted to in-frame clones and leaves out a portion. The sample's table shows approximately 190,000 clones. The sample comprised blood. These receptors were taken from a young woman in good health. The CDR3 runs from the conserved cysteine through the conserved F or W. The D gene is left open where the match is weak.

j_call d_call v_call cdr3_aa cdr3_nt
TRBJ2-2 - TRBV19 CASSIRVYTGELFF TGTGCCAGTAGTATTAGGGTCTACACCGGGGAGCTGTTTTTT
TRBJ1-4 - TRBV2 CASSERRAITNEKLFF TGTGCCAGCAGTGAGAGGAGGGCAATAACTAATGAAAAACTGTTTTTT
TRBJ2-7 - TRBV2 CASRPTGYFSYEQYF TGTGCCAGCAGACCTACAGGGTATTTCTCCTACGAGCAGTACTTC
TRBJ1-2 TRBD1 TRBV7-2 CASSQGQGLSYGYTF TGTGCCAGCAGCCAAGGACAGGGGCTGAGCTATGGCTACACCTTC
TRBJ2-2 - TRBV30 CAWSPTGELFF TGTGCCTGGAGTCCGACCGGGGAGCTGTTTTTT
TRBJ1-6 TRBD1 TRBV28 CASSLWSLGQGVRSPLHF TGTGCCAGCAGTTTATGGAGTCTCGGACAGGGCGTAAGGTCACCCCTCCACTTT
TRBJ1-2 TRBD1 TRBV5-1 CASSRDRGSYGYTF TGCGCCAGCAGCAGGGACAGGGGGAGCTATGGCTACACCTTC
TRBJ2-5 TRBD1 TRBV9 CASSPRTGSETQYF TGTGCCAGCAGTCCAAGGACAGGGAGCGAGACCCAGTACTTC
TRBJ2-1 TRBD2 TRBV19 CASSPPAGGVNEQFF TGTGCCAGTAGTCCCCCGGCGGGGGGCGTCAATGAGCAGTTCTTC
TRBJ1-5 TRBD1 TRBV28 CASREQGVYSNQPQHF TGTGCCAGCAGAGAACAGGGGGTGTATAGCAATCAGCCCCAGCATTTT
TRBJ2-2 - TRBV5-6 CASSFPAGELFF TGTGCCAGCAGCTTCCCCGCCGGGGAGCTGTTTTTT
TRBJ2-5 - TRBV10-2 CASSDPGGEETQYF TGCGCCAGCAGTGATCCGGGTGGCGAAGAGACCCAGTACTTC
TRBJ1-2 - TRBV5-6 CASSLITTLNYGYTF TGTGCCAGCAGCCTGATAACGACCCTGAACTATGGCTACACCTTC
TRBJ1-3 TRBD1 TRBV5-4 CASSFDREPLGNTIYF TGTGCCAGCAGCTTCGACAGGGAGCCCCTGGGAAACACCATATATTTT
TRBJ1-2 - TRBV28 CASMNRADYGYTF TGTGCCAGCATGAATCGGGCAGACTATGGCTACACCTTC
TRBJ1-4 - TRBV7-2 CASSLGVGTFTTNEKLFF TGTGCCAGCAGCTTAGGGGTGGGCACCTTTACAACTAATGAAAAACTGTTTTTT